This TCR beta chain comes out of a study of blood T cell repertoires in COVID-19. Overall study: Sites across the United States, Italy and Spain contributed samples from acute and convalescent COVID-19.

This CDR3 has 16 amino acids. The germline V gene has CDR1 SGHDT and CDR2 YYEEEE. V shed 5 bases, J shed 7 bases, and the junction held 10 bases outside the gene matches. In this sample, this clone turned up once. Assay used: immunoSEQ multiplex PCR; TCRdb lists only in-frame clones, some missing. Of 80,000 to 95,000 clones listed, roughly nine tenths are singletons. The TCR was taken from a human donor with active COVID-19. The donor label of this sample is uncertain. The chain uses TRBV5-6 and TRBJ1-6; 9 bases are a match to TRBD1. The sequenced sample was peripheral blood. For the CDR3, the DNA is TGTGCCAGCAGTTCTCCGGGACAGGGAAGGAATTCACCCCTCCACTTT. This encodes CASSSPGQGRNSPLHF.